This T cell receptor beta chain came from a study of CD8 T cells in Susac syndrome. RNA amounts of about 0.5 to 1 ug underwent reverse transcription with random hexamers. Amplification of the TCR beta CDR3 was carried out by immunoSEQ multiplex PCR, which spanned a total of 54 Vbeta and 13 Jbeta segments. TCRdb ran MiXCR on the immunoSEQ multiplex PCR reads and lists one entry per CDR3 protein. The table lists hundreds of thousands of distinct CDR3 sequences, about 95% of them singletons. CDR3 size: 16 residues. Germline values: CDR1 SGDLS, CDR2 YYNGEE. The V segment lost 0 bases and the J segment 4 bases; nucleotides outside the gene matches: 5.

What was sequenced was CD4+ T cells from PBMCs. The chain is built from TRBV9 and TRBJ2-1, with 9 bases matching TRBD1. The receptor was derived from a human donor with Susac syndrome. The CDR3 bases are TGTGCCAGCAGCGTAGGGTTAGGGACAGGGTACAATGAGCAGTTCTTC. Its protein product is CASSVGLGTGYNEQFF.